The 10 T cell receptor beta chains in this list originate from one sample, sequenced in a study of cytomegalovirus exposure and HLA in healthy donors. PCR employed 60 Vbeta and 13 Jbeta primers. Data came from immunoSEQ multiplex PCR; TCRdb stores just in-frame clones and leaves some out. This sample has some 150,000 clones, with 78% found just once. Sequencing used PBMCs. The receptors shown here come from a male donor in good health and CMV-seronegative.

The genes are TRBV6-1 and TRBJ2-7; 8 nucleotides align to TRBD1. With 5 bases clipped from V and 6 bases from J, the junction kept 12 bases outside the gene matches. The CDR3 has 15 amino acids. The germline V gene encodes CDR1 MNHNS and CDR2 SASEGT. The CDR3: CASSTVGATGGEQYF. As DNA, the CDR3 is TGTGCCAGCAGTACCGTGGGGGCAACAGGGGGCGAGCAGTACTTC.

The rearrangement joins TRBV6-6 to TRBJ2-2, with 8 bases identical to TRBD1. V gave up 6 bases and J gave up 2 bases; unmatched junction bases: 5. Germline CDR1 MNHNY, CDR2 SVGAGI (reference sequence). The CDR3 extends over 15 amino acids. The CDR3 spells CASRQQGGNTGELFF. CDR3 nucleotides: TGTGCCAGCAGGCAACAGGGGGGAAACACCGGGGAGCTGTTTTTT.

The chain recombines TRBV6-5 with TRBJ1-4; D ambiguous. The ends were cut back, 0 bases at V and 5 bases at J, with 7 bases in the middle. The CDR3 totals 14 residues. From germline, CDR1 is MNHEY and CDR2 SVGAGI. Here the CDR3 DNA reads TGTGCCAGCAGTTACTCGTGGGAGAATGAAAAACTGTTTTTT. It yields the protein CASSYSWENEKLFF.

V gene TRBV21-1 combines with J gene TRBJ1-2; TRBD1 reflects the table's D call only, with no check against the DNA. TRBV21-1 is described as a pseudogene. This CDR3 has 17 amino acids. The CDR3 loop is CASSKGTLPRANYGYTF. The CDR3 coding sequence is TGTGCCAGCAGCAAAGGGACCCTGCCCAGGGCTAACTATGGCTACACCTTC.

The chain links TRBV6-6 to TRBJ2-1; 8 positions match TRBD2. This CDR3 comprises 16 residues. Germline V CDR1 and CDR2: MNHNY, SVGAGI (reference sequence). After removal of 8 bases from V and 5 bases from J, the junction contained 14 bases not matched to a gene. The DNA for the CDR3 is TGTGCCAGCTCATACCGGGCGGGGGGCGGGAACAATGAGCAGTTCTTC. This translates into CASSYRAGGGNNEQFF.

This clone was found a few times. The CDR3 coding sequence is TGTGCCAGTAGTACTGTCCAGGGAAACACTGAAGCTTTCTTT. It is translated as CASSTVQGNTEAFF. The V gene is TRBV19, the J gene TRBJ1-1; a possible D gene is TRBD1 (5 bases). V was shortened by 4 bases and J by 2 bases, with 11 bases between the two germline ends. Germline assignment: CDR1 LNHDA and CDR2 SQIVND (reference sequence). The CDR3 sequence is 14 residues long.

To note about this clone: Its ends do not fully match the called genes, so a read error is possible. This chain uses TRBV7-3 with TRBJ2-5, with 12 bases matching TRBD2. Germline CDR1 SGHTA, CDR2 FQGTGA. This CDR3 contains 16 residues. CDR3: CASSPGLAGLQEAQYF. Written as DNA, the CDR3 is TGTGCCAGCAGCCCAGGACTAGCGGGGTTACAAGAGGCCCAGTACTTC.

Only one count was recorded for this clone. The chain combines TRBV13 with TRBJ2-1, with TRBD2 matching 11 bases. With V trimmed by 4 bases and J by 7 bases, 9 bases remained unmatched. The germline CDR1 and CDR2 sequences are PRHDT and FYEKMQ (reference sequence). This CDR3 has 16 amino acids. The DNA for the CDR3 is TGTGCCAGCAGCTGGATAGCGGGAGGGCCCGGGAATGAGCAGTTCTTC. Amino acids: CASSWIAGGPGNEQFF. Drawing the rest from reference TRBV13 and TRBJ2-1, the complete variable domain is AAGVIQSPRHLIKEKRETATLKCYPIPRHDTVYWYQQGPGQDPQFLISFYEKMQSDKGSIPDRFSAQQFSDYHSELNMSSLELGDSALYFCASSWIAGGPGNEQFFGPGTRLTVL.

This clone was found once. The chain carries TRBV7-9 and TRBJ2-1; TRBD2 matches 9 bases. This CDR3 region has 15 residues. V trimming: 3 bases; J trimming: 7 bases; junction bases outside the gene matches: 7. Germline V lookup: CDR1 SEHNR, CDR2 FQNEAQ (reference sequence). The chain's CDR3 is CASSLVSGSLNEQFF. The DNA of the CDR3 is TGTGCCAGCAGCTTGGTTAGCGGGAGTTTGAATGAGCAGTTCTTC.

The CDR3 nucleotides read TGTGCCAGCAGTTTTGAGTTGCAGGGAGCCAAAAACATTCAGTACTTC. The encoded protein is CASSFELQGAKNIQYF. This sequence joins TRBV28 and TRBJ2-4, with TRBD1 as a possible D gene (5 bases). Trimming took off 3 bases at V and 0 bases at J, with 12 bases between the two ends. Per the germline V gene, CDR1 is MDHEN and CDR2 is SYDVKM. This CDR3 comprises 16 residues. The variable domain in full, with the rest retrieved from reference TRBV28 and TRBJ2-4, is DVKVTQSSRYLVKRTGEKVFLECVQDMDHENMFWYRQDPGLGLRLIYFSYDVKMKEKGDIPEGYSVSREKKERFSLILESASTNQTSMYLCASSFELQGAKNIQYFGAGTRLSVL.